This entry is about one T cell receptor beta chain. V dropped 3 bases and J dropped 1; count of bases not matched to a gene: 3. CDR3 size: 15 residues. Germline V CDR1 and CDR2: SEHNR, FQNEAQ (reference sequence). These data are taken from a study of CD8 T cells in Susac syndrome. In the multiple sclerosis control group, patients were treatment-naive and had stable or active relapsing-remitting disease. RNA totalling 0.5 to 1 ug underwent reverse transcription with random hexamers. An immunoSEQ multiplex PCR generated amplified TCR beta CDR3 products spanning 54 Vbeta and 13 Jbeta. Each CDR3 protein gets one entry after TCRdb re-called the immunoSEQ multiplex PCR reads with MiXCR. Among 250,000 to 350,000 distinct CDR3 sequences listed, 85% were seen once.

The chain combines TRBV7-9 with TRBJ1-5; TRBD1 matches at 7 bases. The receptor was derived from a human donor with multiple sclerosis. Sequencing used CD8+ T cells from PBMCs. Here the CDR3 DNA reads TGTGCCAGCAGCTTTTCGACAGGGAGCAATCAGCCCCAGCATTTT. Translation gives CASSFSTGSNQPQHF.